This T cell receptor (beta chain) comes out of a study of OX40 agonist ivuxolimab in advanced cancers. The overall study: Earlier treatment with anti-PD-1, anti-PD-L1 or anti-CTLA-4 was permitted, and around 36% had received some.

TCRdb's copy holds only in-frame clones and misses some; the assay was immunoSEQ multiplex PCR. The sample has 65,000 to 95,000 clones, more than 90% seen once. Comment on this clone: As yet, its antigen is unknown.

Study-wide results and caveats: Expanded peripheral T cell antigen specificity was not determined. The study observed clonal expansion of CD4+ and CD8+ blood T cells by week 6 at 0.1 to 3.0 mg/kg. CD8+ T cells were the subset that, on average, had more expanded clones than CD4+.

CDR1 and CDR2 from the germline V gene are SGHRS and YFSETQ. The CDR3 is 16 amino acids. With 4 bases clipped from V and 9 bases from J, the junction kept 8 bases outside the gene matches. The chain recombines TRBV5-1 with TRBJ2-1; 15 bases agree with TRBD2. Sequencing used CD4+ or CD8+ T cells sorted from blood, obtained in a trial of the OX40 agonist ivuxolimab. This sequence was found in an adult with an advanced solid tumor such as melanoma, head and neck, liver or kidney cancer. The CDR3 sequence: CASSTGLAGGPSEQFF. CDR3 DNA: TGCGCCAGCAGCACCGGACTAGCGGGAGGGCCTAGTGAGCAGTTCTTC.